Shown below are 16 T cell receptor beta chains from a single sample sequenced in a study of identifying expanded T cells in peripheral blood. Sequencing used immunoSEQ multiplex PCR; TCRdb keeps in-frame clones, though not all of them. The sample includes over 90,000 clones, approximately 91% of them seen just once. Sequencing was carried out using blood. The origin of the receptors is a person aged 18 to 69 in good health.

The chain recombines TRBV30 with TRBJ2-7; the match to TRBD1 covers 10 bases. J was trimmed by 0 bases and V by 0 bases; bases with no gene match: 5. The CDR3 covers 16 residues. Germline-derived CDR1 and CDR2 are GTSNPN and SVGIG (reference sequence). Here the CDR3 DNA reads TGTGCCTGGAGTGTCTTTGGGACAGGGGCCTCCTACGAGCAGTACTTC. It is translated as CAWSVFGTGASYEQYF.

This chain links TRBV9 with TRBJ2-7, with TRBD2 matching over 9 bases. The CDR3 has 18 residues. V gave up 4 bases and J gave up 4 bases; unmatched junction bases: 18. Germline CDR1 SGDLS, CDR2 YYNGEE. This CDR3 is CASSPSGAPSGRLYEQYF. In DNA, the CDR3 is TGTGCCAGCAGCCCCTCCGGTGCCCCAAGCGGGAGGCTATACGAGCAGTACTTC.

The rearrangement uses TRBV6-1 and TRBJ1-2, with D possibly being TRBD1 (6 bases). The CDR3 sequence is 13 residues long. V lost 6 bases to trimming and J lost 8 bases, with 16 bases between them. Germline CDR1 reads MNHNS; CDR2 reads SASEGT. In nucleotides, the CDR3 is TGTGCCAGCAGCGCGGCGGGGGGCCCCGGCTACACCTTC. This translates into CASSAAGGPGYTF.

The genes are TRBV4-1 and TRBJ2-7; D might be TRBD2 (6 bases). The CDR3 has 16 residues. Germline values: CDR1 MGHRA, CDR2 YSYEKL. Trimming removed 4 bases at V and 4 bases at J, with 20 bases between. The CDR3 DNA reads as TGCGCCAGCAGCCCCAGTTGGGAGGACCTCCAATACGAGCAGTACTTC. Amino acid sequence: CASSPSWEDLQYEQYF.

J is TRBJ2-1 and V is TRBV10-3; 9 positions agree with TRBD1. After removal of 7 bases from V and 8 bases from J, the junction contained 12 bases not matched to a gene. This CDR3 has 15 amino acids. Germline V gene data show CDR1 as ENHRY and CDR2 as SYGVKD. The CDR3 DNA reads as TGTGCCATCAAGAATGCCGGGACAGGGAGCGATGAGCAGTTCTTC. It translates to CAIKNAGTGSDEQFF.

This clone was detected a few times. The rearrangement uses TRBV9 and TRBJ2-2; possibly TRBD1 for D (6 bases). Germline V gives CDR1 SGDLS, CDR2 YYNGEE. The CDR3 has 13 residues. Trimming pared 3 bases from V and 8 bases from J, leaving 11 bases between. The CDR3 DNA reads TGTGCCAGCAGCGGTACCGGGACAGGGGAGCTGTTTTTT. It specifies CASSGTGTGELFF.

The chain couples TRBV29-1 to TRBJ2-1; D unresolved. This CDR3 has 10 residues. CDR1 is SQVTM, CDR2 ANQGSEA, per germline. V was shortened by 8 bases and J by 5 bases, with 7 bases between the two germline ends. CDR3 region: CSLGHNEQFF. The CDR3 DNA reads as TGCAGCCTTGGCCACAATGAGCAGTTCTTC.

The chain uses TRBV30 and TRBJ1-1; D may be TRBD1 (6 bases). V was cut by 6 bases and J by 8 bases, with 16 bases left in between. This CDR3 is built from 12 residues. Germline CDR1 reads GTSNPN; CDR2 reads SVGIG (reference sequence). CDR3 coding DNA: TGTGCCTGCCGGTGGGGGCGGCAAGAAGCTTTCTTT. Translated, it gives CACRWGRQEAFF.

The V call is TRBV19, the J call TRBJ1-6, with D unclear. Trimming removed 10 bases at V and 0 bases at J, with 13 bases between. The V gene's germline CDR1 is LNHDA and CDR2 SQIVND (reference sequence). This CDR3 comprises 15 residues. CDR3 in amino acids: CATAQVGSYNSPLHF. Here the CDR3 DNA reads TGTGCCACCGCGCAGGTGGGCTCCTATAATTCACCCCTCCACTTT.

The chain has TRBV5-6 and TRBJ1-1; 8 positions match TRBD1. The CDR3 is 14 residues long. Germline trimming cut 3 bases from V and 5 bases from J; bases unmatched to any gene: 6. Germline V gene lookup returns CDR1 SGHDT and CDR2 YYEEEE. The CDR3: CASSYEQGVTEAFF. CDR3 DNA sequence: TGTGCCAGCAGCTACGAACAGGGGGTAACTGAAGCTTTCTTT.

The rearrangement links TRBV30 to TRBJ2-2; the D gene is possibly TRBD1 (6 bases). The CDR3 sequence is 13 residues long. The V gene's germline CDR1 is GTSNPN and CDR2 SVGIG (reference sequence). Trimming removed 3 bases from V and 5 bases from J, with 10 bases in between. CDR3 protein: CAWSQGTTGELFF. CDR3 DNA sequence: TGTGCCTGGAGCCAAGGGACAACCGGGGAGCTGTTTTTT.

The V call is TRBV5-1, the J call TRBJ2-3, with D possibly TRBD2 on 5 matching bases. Germline-derived CDR1 and CDR2 are SGHRS and YFSETQ. The V and J ends lost 4 bases and 0 bases respectively, with 12 bases between them. The CDR3 consists of 15 residues. CDR3 in amino acids: CASSPGLTSTDTQYF. CDR3 DNA: TGCGCCAGCAGCCCGGGGTTGACTAGCACAGATACGCAGTATTTT.

This chain links TRBV30 with TRBJ2-2; the D is unclear. In germline, CDR1 is GTSNPN, CDR2 SVGIG (reference sequence). This CDR3 is 14 amino acids long. Trimming took off 0 bases at V and 3 bases at J, with 8 bases between the two ends. The CDR3 nucleotides read TGTGCCTGGAGTGTACAAATCGACACCGGGGAGCTGTTTTTT. Amino acids: CAWSVQIDTGELFF.

In DNA, the CDR3 is TGCGCCAGCGCCGATCGGGCAGGGGCTAACTATGGCTACACCTTC. Translating gives CASADRAGANYGYTF. J is TRBJ1-2 and V is TRBV23-1; possibly TRBD1 for D (6 bases). TRBV23-1 counts as an open reading frame of uncertain function. The length of the CDR3 is 15 residues. Trimming left V 8 bases short and J 0 bases short, with 16 bases between.

The chain combines TRBV9 with TRBJ2-7; D unclear. Germline lookup yields CDR1 SGDLS and CDR2 YYNGEE. CDR3 length: 14 residues. The V gene lost 5 bases and the J gene lost 0 bases, with 12 bases spanning the gap. The CDR3 protein is CASRSDLSSYEQYF. CDR3 DNA sequence: TGTGCCAGCAGATCAGACCTGAGCTCCTACGAGCAGTACTTC.

The chain links TRBV5-1 to TRBJ2-7; D tentatively fits TRBD1 or TRBD2 (5 bases each). CDR1 and CDR2 (germline): SGHRS, YFSETQ. The CDR3 spans 16 residues. Between the trimmed V and J ends, which lost 6 bases and 3 bases, there was a span of 22 bases. The CDR3 here is CASNLVGRGSGYEQYF. Written as DNA, the CDR3 is TGCGCCAGCAACCTGGTGGGTCGGGGCTCGGGCTACGAGCAGTACTTC.